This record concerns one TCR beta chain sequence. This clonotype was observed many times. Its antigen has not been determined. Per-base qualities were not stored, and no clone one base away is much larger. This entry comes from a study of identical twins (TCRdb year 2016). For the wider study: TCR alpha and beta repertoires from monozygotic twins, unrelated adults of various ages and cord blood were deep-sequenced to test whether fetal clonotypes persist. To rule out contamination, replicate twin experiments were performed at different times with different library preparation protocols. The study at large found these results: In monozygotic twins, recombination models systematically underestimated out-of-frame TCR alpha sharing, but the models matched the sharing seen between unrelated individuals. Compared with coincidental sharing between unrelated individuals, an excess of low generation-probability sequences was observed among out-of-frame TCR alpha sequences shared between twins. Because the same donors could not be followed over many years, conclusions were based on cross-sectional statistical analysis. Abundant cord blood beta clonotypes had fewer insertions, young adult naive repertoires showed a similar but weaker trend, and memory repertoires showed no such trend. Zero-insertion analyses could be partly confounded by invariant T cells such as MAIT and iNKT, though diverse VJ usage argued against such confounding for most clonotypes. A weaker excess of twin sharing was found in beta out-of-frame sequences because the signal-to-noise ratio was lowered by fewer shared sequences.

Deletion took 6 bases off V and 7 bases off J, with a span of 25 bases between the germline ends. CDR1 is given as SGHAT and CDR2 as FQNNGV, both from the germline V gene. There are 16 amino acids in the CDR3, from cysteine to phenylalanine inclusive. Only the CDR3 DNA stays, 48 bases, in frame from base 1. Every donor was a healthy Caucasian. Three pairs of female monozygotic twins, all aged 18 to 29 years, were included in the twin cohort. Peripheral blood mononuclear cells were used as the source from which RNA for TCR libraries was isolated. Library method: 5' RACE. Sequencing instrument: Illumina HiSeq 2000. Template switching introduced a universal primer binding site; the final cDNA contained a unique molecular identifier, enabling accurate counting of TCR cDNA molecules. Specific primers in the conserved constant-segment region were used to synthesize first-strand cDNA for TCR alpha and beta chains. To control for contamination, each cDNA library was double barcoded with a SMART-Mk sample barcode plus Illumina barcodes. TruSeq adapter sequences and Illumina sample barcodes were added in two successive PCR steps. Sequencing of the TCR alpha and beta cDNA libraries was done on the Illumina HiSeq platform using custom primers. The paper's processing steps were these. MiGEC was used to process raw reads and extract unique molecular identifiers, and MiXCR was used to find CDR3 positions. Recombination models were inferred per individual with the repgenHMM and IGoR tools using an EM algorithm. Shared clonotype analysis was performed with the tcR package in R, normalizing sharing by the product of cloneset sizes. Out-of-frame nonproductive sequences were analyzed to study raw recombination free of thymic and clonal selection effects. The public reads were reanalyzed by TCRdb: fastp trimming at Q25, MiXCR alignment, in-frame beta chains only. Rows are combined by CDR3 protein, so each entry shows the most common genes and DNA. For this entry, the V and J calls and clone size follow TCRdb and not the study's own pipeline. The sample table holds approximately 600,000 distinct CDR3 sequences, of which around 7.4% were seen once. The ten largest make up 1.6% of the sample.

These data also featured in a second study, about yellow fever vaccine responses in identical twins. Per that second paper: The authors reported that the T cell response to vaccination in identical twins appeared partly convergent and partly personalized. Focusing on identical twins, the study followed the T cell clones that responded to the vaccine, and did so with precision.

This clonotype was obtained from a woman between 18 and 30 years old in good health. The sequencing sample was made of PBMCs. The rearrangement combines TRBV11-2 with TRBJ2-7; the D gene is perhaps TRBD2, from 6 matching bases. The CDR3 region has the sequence CASSPLSPSGVKEQYF. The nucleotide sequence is TGTGCCAGCAGTCCCCTGTCTCCGTCGGGAGTAAAAGAGCAGTACTTC.